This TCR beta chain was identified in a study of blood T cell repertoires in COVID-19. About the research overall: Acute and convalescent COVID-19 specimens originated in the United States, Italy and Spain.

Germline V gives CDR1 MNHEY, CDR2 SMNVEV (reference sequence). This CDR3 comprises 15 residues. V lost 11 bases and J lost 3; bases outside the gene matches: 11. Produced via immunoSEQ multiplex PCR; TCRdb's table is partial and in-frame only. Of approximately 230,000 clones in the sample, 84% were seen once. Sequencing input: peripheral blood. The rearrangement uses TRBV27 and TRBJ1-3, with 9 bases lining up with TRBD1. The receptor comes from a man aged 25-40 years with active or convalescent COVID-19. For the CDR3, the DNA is TGTGCCTTCAGGGCCGGGACAGGGTTTGGAAACACCATATATTTT. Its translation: CAFRAGTGFGNTIYF.